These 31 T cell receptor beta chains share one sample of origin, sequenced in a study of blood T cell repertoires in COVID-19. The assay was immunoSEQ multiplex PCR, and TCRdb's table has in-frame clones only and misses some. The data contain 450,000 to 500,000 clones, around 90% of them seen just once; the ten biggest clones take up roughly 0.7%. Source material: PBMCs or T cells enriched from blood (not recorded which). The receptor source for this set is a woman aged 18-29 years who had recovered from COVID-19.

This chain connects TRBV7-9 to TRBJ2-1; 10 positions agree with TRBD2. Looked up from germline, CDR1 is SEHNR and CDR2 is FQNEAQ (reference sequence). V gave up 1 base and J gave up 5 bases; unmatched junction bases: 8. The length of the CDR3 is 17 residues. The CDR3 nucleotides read TGTGCCAGCAGCTTAGTAGGCCTAGCGGGGGCCCACAATGAGCAGTTCTTC. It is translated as CASSLVGLAGAHNEQFF. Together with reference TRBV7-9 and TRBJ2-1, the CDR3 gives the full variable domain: DTGVSQNPRHKITKRGQNVTFRCDPISEHNRLYWYRQTLGQGPEFLTYFQNEAQLEKSRLLSDRFSAERPKGSFSTLEIQRTEQGDSAMYLCASSLVGLAGAHNEQFFGPGTRLTVL.

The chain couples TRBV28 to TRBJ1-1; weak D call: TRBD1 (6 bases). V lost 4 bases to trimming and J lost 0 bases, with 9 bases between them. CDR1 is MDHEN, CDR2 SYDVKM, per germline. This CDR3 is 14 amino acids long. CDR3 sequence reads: CASSWDTVNTEAFF. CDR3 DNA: TGTGCCAGCAGTTGGGACACCGTGAACACTGAAGCTTTCTTT.

The CDR3 spells CASSPTTGQGRYEQYF. The CDR3 bases are TGCGCCAGCAGCCCTACCACGGGACAGGGAAGGTACGAGCAGTACTTC. This sequence joins TRBV5-1 and TRBJ2-7; 9 nucleotides align to TRBD1. CDR1 and CDR2 from the germline V gene are SGHRS and YFSETQ. Trimming took 4 bases from V and 4 from J; bases not matched to a gene: 12. The CDR3 runs 16 residues.

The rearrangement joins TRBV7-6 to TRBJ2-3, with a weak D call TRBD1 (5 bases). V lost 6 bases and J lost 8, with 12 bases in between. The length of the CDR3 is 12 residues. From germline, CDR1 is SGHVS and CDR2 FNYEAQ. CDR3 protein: CASSFLRGTQYF. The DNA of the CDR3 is TGTGCCAGCAGTTTCCTTAGGGGTACGCAGTATTTT.

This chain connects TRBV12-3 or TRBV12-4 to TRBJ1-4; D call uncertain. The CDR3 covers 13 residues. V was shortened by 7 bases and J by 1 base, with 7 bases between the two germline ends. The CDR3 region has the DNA TGTGCCAGCACCCCCGGAACTAATGAAAAACTGTTTTTT. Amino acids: CASTPGTNEKLFF.

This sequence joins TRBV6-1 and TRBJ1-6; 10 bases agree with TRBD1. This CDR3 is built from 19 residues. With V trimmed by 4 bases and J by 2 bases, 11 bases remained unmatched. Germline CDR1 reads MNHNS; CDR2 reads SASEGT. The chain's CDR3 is CASSGRDRGSGAYNSPLHF. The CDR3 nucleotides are TGTGCCAGCAGTGGCCGGGACAGGGGATCCGGGGCCTATAATTCACCCCTCCACTTT.

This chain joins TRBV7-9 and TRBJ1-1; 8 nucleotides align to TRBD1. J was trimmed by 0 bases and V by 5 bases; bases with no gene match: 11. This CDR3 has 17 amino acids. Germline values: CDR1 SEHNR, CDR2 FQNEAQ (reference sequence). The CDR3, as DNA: TGTGCCAGCAGCATCGGTGGACAGGGTATCGTGAACACTGAAGCTTTCTTT. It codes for CASSIGGQGIVNTEAFF.

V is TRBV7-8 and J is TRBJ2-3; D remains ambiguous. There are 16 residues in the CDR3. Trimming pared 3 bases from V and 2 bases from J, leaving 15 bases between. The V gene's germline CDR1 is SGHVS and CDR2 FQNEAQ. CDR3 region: CASSFPTVPYTDTQYF. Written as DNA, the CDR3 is TGTGCCAGCAGCTTCCCCACAGTACCCTACACAGATACGCAGTATTTT.

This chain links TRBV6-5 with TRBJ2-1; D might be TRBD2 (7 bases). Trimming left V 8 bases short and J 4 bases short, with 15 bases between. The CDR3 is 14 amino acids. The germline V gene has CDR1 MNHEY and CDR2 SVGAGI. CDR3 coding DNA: TGTGCCAGCCGGGGAGGGGGAATATACAATGAGCAGTTCTTC. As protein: CASRGGGIYNEQFF.

The CDR3 region has the DNA TGTGCCAGTAGTTCGACAGTTAATCAGCCCCAGCATTTT. Translating gives CASSSTVNQPQHF. The genes are TRBV19 and TRBJ1-5; a weak D match, TRBD1 (5 bases). The CDR3 consists of 13 residues. V was clipped by 5 bases and J by 4 bases, with 9 bases between them. The germline gives CDR1 LNHDA, CDR2 SQIVND (reference sequence).

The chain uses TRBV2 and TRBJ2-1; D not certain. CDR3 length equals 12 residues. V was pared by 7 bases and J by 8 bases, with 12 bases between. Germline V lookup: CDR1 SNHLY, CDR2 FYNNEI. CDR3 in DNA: TGTGCCAGCACATCAGTGGGCGATGAGCAGTTCTTC. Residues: CASTSVGDEQFF.

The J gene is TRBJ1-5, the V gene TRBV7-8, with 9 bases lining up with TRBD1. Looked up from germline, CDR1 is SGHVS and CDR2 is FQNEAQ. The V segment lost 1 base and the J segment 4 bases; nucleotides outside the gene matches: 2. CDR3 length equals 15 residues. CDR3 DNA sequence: TGTGCCAGCAGCTTAGGGGACAGGGTAAATCAGCCCCAGCATTTT. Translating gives CASSLGDRVNQPQHF.

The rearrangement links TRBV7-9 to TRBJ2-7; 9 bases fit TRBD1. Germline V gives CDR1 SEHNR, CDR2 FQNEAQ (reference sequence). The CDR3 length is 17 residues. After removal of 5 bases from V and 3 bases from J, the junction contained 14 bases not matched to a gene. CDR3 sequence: CASSASTGQGTIYEQYF. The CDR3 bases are TGTGCCAGCAGCGCCTCAACCGGACAGGGGACTATCTACGAGCAGTACTTC.

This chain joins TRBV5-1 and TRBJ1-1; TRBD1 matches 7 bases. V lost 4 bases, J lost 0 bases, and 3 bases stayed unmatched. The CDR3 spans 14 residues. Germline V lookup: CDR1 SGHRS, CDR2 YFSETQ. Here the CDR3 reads CASSEDRLNTEAFF. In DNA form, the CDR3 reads TGCGCCAGCAGCGAGGACAGGCTGAACACTGAAGCTTTCTTT.

The CDR3 coding sequence is TGTGCCTGGACCGTCCTTAGGGGTGGAGAGACCCAGTACTTC. Translated, it gives CAWTVLRGGETQYF. The J gene is TRBJ2-5, the V gene TRBV30, with D tentatively TRBD1 (5 bases). Trimming left V 4 bases short and J 4 bases short, with 16 bases between. CDR3 length: 14 amino acids. In germline, CDR1 is GTSNPN, CDR2 SVGIG (reference sequence).

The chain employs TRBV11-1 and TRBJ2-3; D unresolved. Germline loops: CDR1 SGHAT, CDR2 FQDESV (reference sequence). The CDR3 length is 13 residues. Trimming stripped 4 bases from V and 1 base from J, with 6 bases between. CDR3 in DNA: TGTGCCAGCAGCTCCGCGGGCACAGATACGCAGTATTTT. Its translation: CASSSAGTDTQYF.

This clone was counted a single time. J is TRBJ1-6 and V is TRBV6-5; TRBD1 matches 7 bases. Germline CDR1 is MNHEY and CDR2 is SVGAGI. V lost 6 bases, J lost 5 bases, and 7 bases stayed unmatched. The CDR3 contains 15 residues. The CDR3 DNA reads TGTGCCAGCAGAGTCGGCGGGACAGATAATTCACCCCTCCACTTT. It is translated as CASRVGGTDNSPLHF.

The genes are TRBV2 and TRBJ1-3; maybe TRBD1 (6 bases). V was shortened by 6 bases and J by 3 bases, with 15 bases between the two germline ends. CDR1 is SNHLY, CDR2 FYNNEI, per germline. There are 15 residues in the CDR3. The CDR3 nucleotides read TGTGCCAGCAGGGGGCTCACAGGGAATGGAAACACCATATATTTT. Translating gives CASRGLTGNGNTIYF.

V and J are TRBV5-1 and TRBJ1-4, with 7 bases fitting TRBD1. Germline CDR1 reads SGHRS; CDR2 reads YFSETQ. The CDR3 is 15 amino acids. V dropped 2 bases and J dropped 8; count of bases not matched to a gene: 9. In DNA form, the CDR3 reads TGCGCCAGCAGCTTTGAGGCAGGGGGACGGGAAAAACTGTTTTTT. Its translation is CASSFEAGGREKLFF.

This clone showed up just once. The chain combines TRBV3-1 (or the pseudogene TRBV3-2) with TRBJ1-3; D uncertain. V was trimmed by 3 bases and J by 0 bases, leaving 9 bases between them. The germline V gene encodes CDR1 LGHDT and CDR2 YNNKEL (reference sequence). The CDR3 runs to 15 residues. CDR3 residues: CASSHAGSSGNTIYF. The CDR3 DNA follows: TGTGCCAGCAGCCACGCCGGGTCCTCTGGAAACACCATATATTTT.

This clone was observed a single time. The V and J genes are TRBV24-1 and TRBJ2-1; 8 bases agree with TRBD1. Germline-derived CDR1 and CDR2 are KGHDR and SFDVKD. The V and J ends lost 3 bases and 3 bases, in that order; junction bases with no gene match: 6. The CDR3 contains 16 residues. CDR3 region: CATSDTDRGLYNEQFF. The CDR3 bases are TGTGCCACCAGTGATACCGACAGGGGTCTCTACAATGAGCAGTTCTTC.

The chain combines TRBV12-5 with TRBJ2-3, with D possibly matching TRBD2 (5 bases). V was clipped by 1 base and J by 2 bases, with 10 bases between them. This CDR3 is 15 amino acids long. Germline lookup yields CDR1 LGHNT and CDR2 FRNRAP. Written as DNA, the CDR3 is TGTGCTAGTGGTTTGGGGACTCCGGCCACAGATACGCAGTATTTT. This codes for CASGLGTPATDTQYF.

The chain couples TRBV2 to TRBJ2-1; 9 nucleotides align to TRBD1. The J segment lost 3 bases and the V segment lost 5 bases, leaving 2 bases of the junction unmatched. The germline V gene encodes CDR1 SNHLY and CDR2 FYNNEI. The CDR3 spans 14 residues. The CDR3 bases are TGTGCCAGCAGTTGGGACAGGGACTACAATGAGCAGTTCTTC. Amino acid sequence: CASSWDRDYNEQFF.

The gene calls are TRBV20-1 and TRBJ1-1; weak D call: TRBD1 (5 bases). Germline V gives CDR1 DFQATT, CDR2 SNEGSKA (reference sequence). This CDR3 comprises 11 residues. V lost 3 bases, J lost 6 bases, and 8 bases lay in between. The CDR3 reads CSASRDSEAFF. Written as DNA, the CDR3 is TGCAGTGCTAGCCGGGACTCTGAAGCTTTCTTT.

The CDR3 DNA follows: TGTGCCAGTAGAAACAGGGGAGTAGAGACCCAGTACTTC. Its protein product is CASRNRGVETQYF. This rearrangement joins TRBV19 to TRBJ2-5; 7 bases fit TRBD1. The V and J ends lost 6 bases and 4 bases, in that order; junction bases with no gene match: 5. The germline V gene has CDR1 LNHDA and CDR2 SQIVND (reference sequence). The CDR3 is made up of 13 amino acids.

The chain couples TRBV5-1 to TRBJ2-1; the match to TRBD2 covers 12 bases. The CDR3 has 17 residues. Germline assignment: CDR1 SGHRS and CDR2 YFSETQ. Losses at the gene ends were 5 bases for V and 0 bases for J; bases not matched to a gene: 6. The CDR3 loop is CASSGTSGLSSYNEQFF. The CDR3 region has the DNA TGCGCCAGCAGTGGGACTAGCGGGTTAAGCTCCTACAATGAGCAGTTCTTC.

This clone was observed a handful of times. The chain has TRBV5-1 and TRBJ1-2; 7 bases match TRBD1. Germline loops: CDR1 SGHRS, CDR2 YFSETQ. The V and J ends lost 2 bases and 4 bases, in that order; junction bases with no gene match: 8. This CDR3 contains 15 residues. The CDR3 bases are TGCGCCAGCAGCTTAGGGACAGAAACCTTCTATGGCTACACCTTC. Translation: CASSLGTETFYGYTF. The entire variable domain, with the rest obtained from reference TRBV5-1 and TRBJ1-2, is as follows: KAGVTQTPRYLIKTRGQQVTLSCSPISGHRSVSWYQQTPGQGLQFLFEYFSETQRNKGNFPGRFSGRQFSNSRSEMNVSTLELGDSALYLCASSLGTETFYGYTFGSGTRLTVV.

The CDR3 DNA is TGTGCCAGCAGCCCCTCCCCAGGGGATAATGAAAAACTGTTTTTT. This translates into CASSPSPGDNEKLFF. The J gene is TRBJ1-4, the V gene TRBV5-4, with D tentatively TRBD1 (6 bases). This CDR3 has 15 amino acids. Trimming cost V 4 bases and J 4 bases, with 14 bases left between them. The germline V gene encodes CDR1 SGHNT and CDR2 YYREEE (reference sequence).

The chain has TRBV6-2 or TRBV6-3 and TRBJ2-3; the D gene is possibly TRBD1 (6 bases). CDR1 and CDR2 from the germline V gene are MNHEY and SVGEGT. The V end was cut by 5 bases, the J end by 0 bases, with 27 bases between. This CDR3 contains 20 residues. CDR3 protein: CASSPNRDTVSHPSTDTQYF. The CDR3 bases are TGTGCCAGCAGTCCCAACCGGGACACGGTCTCTCACCCTAGCACAGATACGCAGTATTTT.

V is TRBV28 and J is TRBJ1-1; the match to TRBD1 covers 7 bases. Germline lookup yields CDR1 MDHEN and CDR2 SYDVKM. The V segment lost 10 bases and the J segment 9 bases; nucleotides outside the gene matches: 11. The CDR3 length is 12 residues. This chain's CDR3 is CATPSGTEKAFF. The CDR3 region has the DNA TGTGCCACTCCCTCCGGGACAGAGAAAGCTTTCTTT. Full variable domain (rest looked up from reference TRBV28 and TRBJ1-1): DVKVTQSSRYLVKRTGEKVFLECVQDMDHENMFWYRQDPGLGLRLIYFSYDVKMKEKGDIPEGYSVSREKKERFSLILESASTNQTSMYLCATPSGTEKAFFGQGTRLTVV.

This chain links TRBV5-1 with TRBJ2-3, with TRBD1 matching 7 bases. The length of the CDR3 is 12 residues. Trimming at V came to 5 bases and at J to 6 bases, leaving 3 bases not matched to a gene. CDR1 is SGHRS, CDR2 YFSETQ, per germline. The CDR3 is CASSETGDTQYF. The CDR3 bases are TGCGCCAGCAGTGAGACAGGGGATACGCAGTATTTT.